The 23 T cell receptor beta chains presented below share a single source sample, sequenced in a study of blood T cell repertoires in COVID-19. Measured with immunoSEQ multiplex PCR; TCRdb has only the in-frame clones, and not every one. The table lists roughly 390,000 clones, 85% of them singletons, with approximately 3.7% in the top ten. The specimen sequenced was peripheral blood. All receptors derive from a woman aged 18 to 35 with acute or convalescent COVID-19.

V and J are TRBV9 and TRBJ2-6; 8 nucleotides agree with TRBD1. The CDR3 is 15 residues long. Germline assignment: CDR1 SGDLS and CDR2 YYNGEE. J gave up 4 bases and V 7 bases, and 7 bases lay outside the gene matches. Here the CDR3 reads CASAPGGGGANVLTF. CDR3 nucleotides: TGTGCCAGCGCCCCAGGGGGCGGAGGGGCCAACGTCCTGACTTTC.

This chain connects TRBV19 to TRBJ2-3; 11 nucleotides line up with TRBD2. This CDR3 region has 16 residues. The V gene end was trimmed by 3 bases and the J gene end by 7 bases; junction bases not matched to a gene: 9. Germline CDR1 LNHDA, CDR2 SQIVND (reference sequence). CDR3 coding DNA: TGTGCCAGTAGTATTGGGCTAGCGGGAGGAATGAATACGCAGTATTTT. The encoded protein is CASSIGLAGGMNTQYF. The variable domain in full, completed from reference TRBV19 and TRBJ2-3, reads DGGITQSPKYLFRKEGQNVTLSCEQNLNHDAMYWYRQDPGQGLRLIYYSQIVNDFQKGDIAEGYSVSREKKESFPLTVTSAQKNPTAFYLCASSIGLAGGMNTQYFGPGTRLTVL.

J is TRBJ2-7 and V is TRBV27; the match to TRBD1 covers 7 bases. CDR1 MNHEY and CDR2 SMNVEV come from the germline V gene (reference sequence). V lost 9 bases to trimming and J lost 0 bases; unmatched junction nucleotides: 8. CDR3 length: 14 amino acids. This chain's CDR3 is CASGGQGVSYEQYF. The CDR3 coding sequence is TGTGCCAGTGGGGGTCAGGGGGTCTCCTACGAGCAGTACTTC.

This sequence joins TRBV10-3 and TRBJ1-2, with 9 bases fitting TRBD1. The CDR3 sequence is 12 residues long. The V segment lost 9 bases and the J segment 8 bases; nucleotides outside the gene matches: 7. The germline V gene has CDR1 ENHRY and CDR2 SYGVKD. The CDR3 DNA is TGTGCCATGGGGACAGGGAACTCGGGCTACACCTTC. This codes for CAMGTGNSGYTF.

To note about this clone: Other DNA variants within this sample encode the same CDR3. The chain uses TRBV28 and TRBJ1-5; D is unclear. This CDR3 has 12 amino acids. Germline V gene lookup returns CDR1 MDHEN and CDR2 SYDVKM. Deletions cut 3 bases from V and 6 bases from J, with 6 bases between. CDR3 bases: TGTGCCAGCAGTTTTTCCGGTCAGCCCCAGCATTTT. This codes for CASSFSGQPQHF. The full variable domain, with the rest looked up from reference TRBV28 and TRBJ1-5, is DVKVTQSSRYLVKRTGEKVFLECVQDMDHENMFWYRQDPGLGLRLIYFSYDVKMKEKGDIPEGYSVSREKKERFSLILESASTNQTSMYLCASSFSGQPQHFGDGTRLSIL.

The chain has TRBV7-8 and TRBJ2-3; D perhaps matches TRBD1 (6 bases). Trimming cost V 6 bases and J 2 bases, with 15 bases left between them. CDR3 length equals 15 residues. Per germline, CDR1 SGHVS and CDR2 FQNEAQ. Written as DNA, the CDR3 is TGTGCCAGCAGTCCCGGAACAGGGTTCACAGATACGCAGTATTTT. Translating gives CASSPGTGFTDTQYF.

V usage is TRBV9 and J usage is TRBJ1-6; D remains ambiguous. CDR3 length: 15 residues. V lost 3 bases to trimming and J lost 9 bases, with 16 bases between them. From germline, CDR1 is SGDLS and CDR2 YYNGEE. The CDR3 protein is CASSGADGSTSPLHF. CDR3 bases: TGTGCCAGCAGCGGGGCCGACGGCAGCACTTCACCCCTCCACTTT.

The CDR3 reads CASSLVVQGATNYGYTF. CDR3 bases: TGTGCCAGCAGTTTGGTAGTACAGGGGGCGACTAACTATGGCTACACCTTC. This chain uses TRBV28 with TRBJ1-2; 9 bases are a match to TRBD1. Trimming took 3 bases from V and 0 from J; bases not matched to a gene: 8. CDR1 MDHEN and CDR2 SYDVKM come from the germline V gene. The CDR3 spans 17 residues.

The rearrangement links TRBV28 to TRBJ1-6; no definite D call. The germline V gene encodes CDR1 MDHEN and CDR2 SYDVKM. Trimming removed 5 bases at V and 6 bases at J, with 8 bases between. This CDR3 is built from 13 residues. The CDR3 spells CASSPLFNSPLHF. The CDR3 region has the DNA TGTGCCAGCAGTCCCCTATTTAATTCACCCCTCCACTTT.

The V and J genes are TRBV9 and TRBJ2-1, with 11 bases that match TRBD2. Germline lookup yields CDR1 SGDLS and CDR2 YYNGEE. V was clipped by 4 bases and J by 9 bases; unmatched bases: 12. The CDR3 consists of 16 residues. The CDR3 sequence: CASSSSLAGGYPEQFF. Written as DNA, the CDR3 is TGTGCCAGCAGCTCGTCTCTAGCGGGGGGCTACCCTGAGCAGTTCTTC.

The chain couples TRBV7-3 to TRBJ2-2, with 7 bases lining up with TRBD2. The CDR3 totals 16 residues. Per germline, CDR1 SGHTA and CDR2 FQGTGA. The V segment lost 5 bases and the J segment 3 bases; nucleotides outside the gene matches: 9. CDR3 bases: TGTGCCAGCAGCCTCCGAAAAGCGGGGTACACCGGGGAGCTGTTTTTT. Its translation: CASSLRKAGYTGELFF. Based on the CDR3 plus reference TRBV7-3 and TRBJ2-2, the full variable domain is GAGVSQTPSNKVTEKGKYVELRCDPISGHTALYWYRQSLGQGPEFLIYFQGTGAADDSGLPNDRFFAVRPEGSVSTLKIQRTERGDSAVYLCASSLRKAGYTGELFFGEGSRLTVL.

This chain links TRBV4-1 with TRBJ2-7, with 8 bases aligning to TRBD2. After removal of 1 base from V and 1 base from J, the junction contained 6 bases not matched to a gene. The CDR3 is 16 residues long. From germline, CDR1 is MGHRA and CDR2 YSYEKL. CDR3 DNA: TGCGCCAGCAGCCAAGCCGAACTAGCGGCGTCCTACGAGCAGTACTTC. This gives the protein CASSQAELAASYEQYF.

The CDR3 protein is CASSYYRDRGRVSPLHF. The CDR3 bases are TGTGCCAGCAGCTACTATCGGGACAGGGGAAGGGTTTCACCCCTCCACTTT. The genes are TRBV5-6 and TRBJ1-6; TRBD1 matches 10 bases. Trimming at V came to 3 bases and at J to 9 bases, leaving 12 bases not matched to a gene. The CDR3 covers 17 residues. The germline V gene encodes CDR1 SGHDT and CDR2 YYEEEE.

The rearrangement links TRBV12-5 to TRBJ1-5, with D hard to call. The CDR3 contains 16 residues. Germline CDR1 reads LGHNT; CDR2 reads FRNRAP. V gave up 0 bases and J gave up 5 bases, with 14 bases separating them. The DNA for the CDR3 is TGTGCTAGTGGTTTGGTATATAGAGATATCGATCAGCCCCAGCATTTT. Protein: CASGLVYRDIDQPQHF.

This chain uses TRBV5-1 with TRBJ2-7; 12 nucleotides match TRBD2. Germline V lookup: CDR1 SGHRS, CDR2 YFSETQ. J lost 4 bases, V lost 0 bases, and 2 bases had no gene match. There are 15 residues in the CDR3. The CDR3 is CASSLGGLAGYEQYF. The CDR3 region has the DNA TGCGCCAGCAGCTTGGGAGGACTAGCGGGGTACGAGCAGTACTTC.

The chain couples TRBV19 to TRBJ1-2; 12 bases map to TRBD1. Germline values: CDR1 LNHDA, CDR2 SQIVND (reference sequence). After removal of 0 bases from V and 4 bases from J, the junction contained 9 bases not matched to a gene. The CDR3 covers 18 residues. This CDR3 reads CASSIDTGGQGAAYGYTF. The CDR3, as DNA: TGTGCCAGTAGTATAGACACAGGGGGACAGGGGGCGGCCTATGGCTACACCTTC.

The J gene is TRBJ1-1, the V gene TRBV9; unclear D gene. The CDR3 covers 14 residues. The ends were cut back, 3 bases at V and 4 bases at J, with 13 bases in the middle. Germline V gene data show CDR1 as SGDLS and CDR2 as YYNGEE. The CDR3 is CASSGRLGSTEAFF. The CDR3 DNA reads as TGTGCCAGCAGCGGGAGGCTAGGGAGCACTGAAGCTTTCTTT.

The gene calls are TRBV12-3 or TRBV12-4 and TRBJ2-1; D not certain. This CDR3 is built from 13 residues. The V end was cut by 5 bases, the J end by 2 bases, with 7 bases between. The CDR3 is CASSPNTYNEQFF. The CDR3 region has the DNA TGTGCCAGCAGTCCGAACACCTACAATGAGCAGTTCTTC.

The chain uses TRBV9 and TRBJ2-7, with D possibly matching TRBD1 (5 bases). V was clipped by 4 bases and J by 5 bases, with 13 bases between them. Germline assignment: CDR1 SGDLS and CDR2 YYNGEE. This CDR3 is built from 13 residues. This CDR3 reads CASSSRVFNEQYF. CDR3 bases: TGTGCCAGCAGCTCCAGGGTCTTTAACGAGCAGTACTTC.

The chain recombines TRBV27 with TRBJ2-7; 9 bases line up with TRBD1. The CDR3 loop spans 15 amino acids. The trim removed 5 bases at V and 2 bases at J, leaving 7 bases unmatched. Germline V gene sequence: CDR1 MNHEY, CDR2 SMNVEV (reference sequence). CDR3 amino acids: CASSRRDRDTYEQYF. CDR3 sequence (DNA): TGTGCCAGCAGTCGCCGGGACAGGGATACCTACGAGCAGTACTTC.

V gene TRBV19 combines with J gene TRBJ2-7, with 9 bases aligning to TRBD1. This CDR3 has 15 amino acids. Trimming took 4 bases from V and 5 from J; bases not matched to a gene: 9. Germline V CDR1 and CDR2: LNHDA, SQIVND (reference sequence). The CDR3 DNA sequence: TGTGCCAGTAGTACACGAGGACAGGGGACCGACGAGCAGTACTTC. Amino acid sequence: CASSTRGQGTDEQYF.

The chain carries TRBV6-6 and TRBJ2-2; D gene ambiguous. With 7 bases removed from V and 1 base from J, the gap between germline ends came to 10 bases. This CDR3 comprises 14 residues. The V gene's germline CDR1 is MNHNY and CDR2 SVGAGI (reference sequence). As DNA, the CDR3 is TGTGCCAGCACCTGGCAGGTGAACACCGGGGAGCTGTTTTTT. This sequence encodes CASTWQVNTGELFF.

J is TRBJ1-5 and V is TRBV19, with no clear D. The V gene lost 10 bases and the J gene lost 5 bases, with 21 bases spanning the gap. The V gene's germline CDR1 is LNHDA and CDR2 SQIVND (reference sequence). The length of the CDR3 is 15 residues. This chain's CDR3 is CATSPNAVEDQPQHF. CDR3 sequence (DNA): TGTGCCACTTCTCCCAACGCGGTGGAGGATCAGCCCCAGCATTTT.